The 18 T cell receptor beta chains given below trace back to one sample, sequenced in a study of blood T cell repertoires in COVID-19. Sequenced by immunoSEQ multiplex PCR; TCRdb stores in-frame clones only, minus some. The table includes fewer than 300,000 clones, 80% to 90% detected once. The sample comprised PBMCs or T cells enriched from blood (not recorded which). The receptors here all came from a woman aged 30 to 39 who had recovered from COVID-19.

V and J are TRBV5-1 and TRBJ2-3; 9 positions match TRBD2. Germline V CDR1 and CDR2: SGHRS, YFSETQ. Unmatched junction bases numbered 11, after V lost 0 bases and J lost 9 bases. This CDR3 spans 16 amino acids. This CDR3 is CASSLAGTGTSSTQYF. The CDR3 DNA reads TGCGCCAGCAGCTTGGCGGGAACCGGGACTAGCAGCACGCAGTATTTT.

In its sample, this clone ranks as medium-sized (0.01 to 0.1%). The chain couples TRBV6-5 to TRBJ1-2; 8 nucleotides align to TRBD1. The ends lost 5 bases at V and 4 bases at J; junction bases unmatched: 9. The CDR3 consists of 15 residues. Germline V gene lookup returns CDR1 MNHEY and CDR2 SVGAGI. The CDR3 DNA follows: TGTGCCAGCAGTACACGGACAGGGAGAGCCTATGGCTACACCTTC. Translation: CASSTRTGRAYGYTF.

The chain couples TRBV6-5 to TRBJ2-1; 8 bases fit TRBD2. This CDR3 comprises 14 residues. With V trimmed by 6 bases and J by 3 bases, 4 bases remained unmatched. The germline V gene encodes CDR1 MNHEY and CDR2 SVGAGI. In nucleotides, the CDR3 is TGTGCCAGCAGCGGGAGGGGTCTCTACAATGAGCAGTTCTTC. Its protein is CASSGRGLYNEQFF.

The V call is TRBV30, the J call TRBJ1-3; D is ambiguous. Trimming left V 0 bases short and J 0 bases short, with 9 bases between. Germline V CDR1 and CDR2: GTSNPN, SVGIG (reference sequence). This CDR3 contains 15 residues. DNA of the CDR3: TGTGCCTGGAGTGTTCCGATACACTCTGGAAACACCATATATTTT. Its translation: CAWSVPIHSGNTIYF.

V is TRBV5-1 and J is TRBJ2-7, with D possibly being TRBD1 (6 bases). Per germline, CDR1 SGHRS and CDR2 YFSETQ. V lost 3 bases, J lost 4 bases, and 11 bases lay in between. The CDR3 is 13 amino acids. This chain's CDR3 is CASSYEQGYEQYF. The CDR3 DNA sequence: TGCGCCAGCAGCTATGAACAGGGATACGAGCAGTACTTC.

This chain connects TRBV27 to TRBJ1-2; weak D call: TRBD1 (5 bases). Trimming took 4 bases from V and 5 from J, leaving 23 bases between them. CDR1 is MNHEY, CDR2 SMNVEV, per germline (reference sequence). The CDR3 runs to 17 residues. CDR3 sequence reads: CASSYQSRGRNTYGYTF. CDR3 DNA sequence: TGTGCCAGCAGTTACCAATCTAGGGGCAGAAACACGTATGGCTACACCTTC.

This clone was observed a single time. The chain has TRBV6-6 and TRBJ2-2, with D perhaps matching TRBD2 (7 bases). V dropped 7 bases and J dropped 2 bases, with 14 bases sitting between them. The V gene's germline CDR1 is MNHNY and CDR2 SVGAGI (reference sequence). The CDR3 has 15 amino acids. In nucleotides, the CDR3 is TGTGCCAGCAACACGGGGGGCTTAAACACCGGGGAGCTGTTTTTT. This encodes CASNTGGLNTGELFF.

The CDR3 coding sequence is TGTGCCATCAGTGTGGTGGGCGGGACTAGCACTGAAGCTTTCTTT. Translation gives CAISVVGGTSTEAFF. The chain carries TRBV10-3 and TRBJ1-1; TRBD1 is a possible D gene (5 bases). The CDR3 runs 15 residues. Trimming took 4 bases from V and 4 from J, leaving 16 bases between them. Germline values: CDR1 ENHRY, CDR2 SYGVKD.

The V gene is TRBV27, the J gene TRBJ1-2; D unclear. Germline CDR1 and CDR2: MNHEY and SMNVEV (reference sequence). CDR3 length: 12 amino acids. V gave up 8 bases and J gave up 2 bases, with 9 bases separating them. This chain's CDR3 is CASSGGNYGYTF. The CDR3 DNA reads as TGTGCCAGCTCCGGCGGGAACTATGGCTACACCTTC.

The chain is built from TRBV10-3 and TRBJ2-1; 11 bases fit TRBD2. The length of the CDR3 is 16 residues. CDR1 is ENHRY, CDR2 SYGVKD, per germline. With 3 bases clipped from V and 7 bases from J, the junction kept 8 bases outside the gene matches. DNA of the CDR3: TGTGCCATCAGTGAAGTCAGCGGGACTAGCGGTAATGAGCAGTTCTTC. Its translation is CAISEVSGTSGNEQFF.

This clone came up a few times. This chain connects TRBV6-4 to TRBJ2-3; tentative D call: TRBD1 (6 bases). The CDR3 runs to 15 residues. CDR1 and CDR2 from the germline V gene are MRHNA and SNTAGT. The V gene lost 2 bases and the J gene lost 1 base, with 10 bases spanning the gap. CDR3 sequence: CASSDRAGGTDTQYF. The CDR3 DNA is TGTGCCAGCAGTGACCGGGCAGGGGGCACAGATACGCAGTATTTT.

The CDR3 DNA sequence: TGTGCCAGCAGCTCCGGGCGGCCAGGGTTGAGCAATCAGCCCCAGCATTTT. Its translation is CASSSGRPGLSNQPQHF. The chain joins TRBV7-6 to TRBJ1-5, with D possibly being TRBD1 (5 bases). V lost 4 bases, J lost 1 base, and 17 bases lay in between. Germline assignment: CDR1 SGHVS and CDR2 FNYEAQ. The CDR3 totals 17 residues.

This clone came up many times. The chain is built from TRBV9 and TRBJ2-7, with TRBD2 matching over 10 bases. The CDR3 sequence is 16 residues long. Per the germline V gene, CDR1 is SGDLS and CDR2 is YYNGEE. The J segment lost 2 bases and the V segment lost 4 bases, leaving 9 bases of the junction unmatched. This CDR3 is CASSPQSTSGTYEQYF. The CDR3 coding sequence is TGTGCCAGCAGCCCACAATCAACTAGCGGGACCTACGAGCAGTACTTC.

This chain joins TRBV9 and TRBJ2-1, with 10 bases aligning to TRBD2. CDR3 length equals 14 residues. With V trimmed by 1 base and J by 7 bases, 2 bases remained unmatched. The V gene's germline CDR1 is SGDLS and CDR2 YYNGEE. CDR3 in DNA: TGTGCCAGCAGCGTACTAGCGGGAGCAAATGAGCAGTTCTTC. Residues: CASSVLAGANEQFF.

This chain joins TRBV9 and TRBJ1-2; TRBD1 agrees at 7 bases. J lost 0 bases, V lost 3 bases, and 8 bases had no gene match. Germline loops: CDR1 SGDLS, CDR2 YYNGEE. This CDR3 is built from 16 residues. CDR3 in amino acids: CASSEEATGTNYGYTF. The CDR3, as DNA: TGTGCCAGCAGCGAGGAGGCGACAGGGACTAACTATGGCTACACCTTC.

The rearrangement uses TRBV5-1 and TRBJ1-1, with TRBD1 matching over 8 bases. Germline V gene data show CDR1 as SGHRS and CDR2 as YFSETQ. Trimming took 0 bases from V and 6 from J; bases not matched to a gene: 7. This CDR3 comprises 15 residues. The CDR3 here is CASSLGGQGWAEAFF. As DNA, the CDR3 is TGCGCCAGCAGCTTGGGAGGACAGGGTTGGGCTGAAGCTTTCTTT.

The chain uses TRBV27 and TRBJ2-5; possibly TRBD2 for D (6 bases). Germline assignment: CDR1 MNHEY and CDR2 SMNVEV (reference sequence). This CDR3 contains 15 residues. V lost 3 bases and J lost 1, with 12 bases in between. The CDR3 DNA sequence: TGTGCCAGCAGTTTTGGCGGGGCGGCCCAAGAGACCCAGTACTTC. It yields the protein CASSFGGAAQETQYF.

About this clone itself: A clone one base away is much larger, so this may be a read error. The chain recombines TRBV10-3 with TRBJ2-1; TRBD2 matches at 10 bases. Germline-derived CDR1 and CDR2 are ENHRY and SYGVKD. There are 15 residues in the CDR3. V shed 4 bases and J 0 bases; nucleotides not matched to a gene: 0. The CDR3 DNA is TGTGCCATCAGTGCTAGCGGGAGCTCCTACAATGAGCAGTTCTTC. Amino acids: CAISASGSSYNEQFF.